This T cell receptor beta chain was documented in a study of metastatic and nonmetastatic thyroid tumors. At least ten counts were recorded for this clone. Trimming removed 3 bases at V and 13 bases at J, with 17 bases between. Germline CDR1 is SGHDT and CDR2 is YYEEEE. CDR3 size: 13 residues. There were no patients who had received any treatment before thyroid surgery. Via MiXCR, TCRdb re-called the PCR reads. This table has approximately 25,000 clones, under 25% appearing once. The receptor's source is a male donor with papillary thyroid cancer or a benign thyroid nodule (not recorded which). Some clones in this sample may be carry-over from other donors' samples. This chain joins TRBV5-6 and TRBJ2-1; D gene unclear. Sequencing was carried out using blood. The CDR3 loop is CASSSHNGVEQFF. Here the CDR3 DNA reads TGTGCCAGCAGCTCCCACAATGGGGTCGAACAGTTCTTC. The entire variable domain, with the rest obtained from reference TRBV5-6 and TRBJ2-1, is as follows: DAGVTQSPTHLIKTRGQQVTLRCSPKSGHDTVSWYQQALGQGPQFIFQYYEEEERQRGNFPDRFSGHQFPNYSSELNVNALLLGDSALYLCASSSHNGVEQFFGPGTRLTVL.